The present T cell receptor (beta chain) was sequenced within a study of T cell clonotyping in hematopoietic cell transplantation. Findings and limits, study-wide: After transplant, recipient diversity fell while pathologically expanded clonotypes grew through day 180. Graft donor and pretransplant recipient Inverse Simpson Index values predicted broader posttransplant TCR diversity. Few recipient clonotypes overlapped donors; over 95% were de novo at given depth. Without cell sorting, CD4 versus CD8 contributions remain unresolved.

The assay was immunoSEQ multiplex PCR, and TCRdb's table has in-frame clones only and misses some. The table records about 5,600 clones, about 66% of them present only once. CDR3 length: 13 residues. V gave up 4 bases and J gave up 5 bases, with 11 bases separating them. The germline CDR1 and CDR2 sequences are MNHEY and SVGAGI. About this clone: The antigen is not known.

The sample here was PBMCs, taken 180 days after allogeneic stem cell transplant. This TCR was recovered from a male patient aged 45 to 59 who had an allogeneic stem cell transplant from an unrelated donor, so the T cells may come from the graft donor. Some clones in this sample may be carry-over from other donors' samples. The V and J genes are TRBV6-5 and TRBJ1-1; tentatively, D is TRBD1 (6 bases). CDR3 amino acids: CASSLRGGTEAFF. CDR3 nucleotides: TGTGCCAGCAGTTTAAGAGGGGGGACTGAAGCTTTCTTT.